These T cell receptor beta chains were read from a single sample in a study of T cell repertoires in cytomegalovirus infection. TCRdb re-called the reads with MiXCR, one entry per CDR3 protein. The sample lists a few hundred thousand distinct CDR3 sequences; approximately 13% were seen once. Sequencing was done on a sample of PBMCs. These receptors were obtained from a human donor in good health (CMV status not recorded). Some clones in this sample may be carry-over from other donors' samples. CDR3s include the opening cysteine and the closing phenylalanine or tryptophan. The D gene is left open where the match is weak. The listing skips clone size in some rows; elsewhere it reads once, few, many or a size class.

abundance: .
v_gene: TRBV7-3
d_gene: .
j_gene: TRBJ2-1
CDR3aa: CASSLVEGPYNEQFF
CDR3nt: TGTGCCAGCAGCTTAGTGGAGGGTCCCTACAATGAGCAGTTCTTC

abundance: many
v_gene: TRBV7-2
d_gene: .
j_gene: TRBJ2-5
CDR3aa: CASSLVSRTETQYF
CDR3nt: TGTGCCAGCAGCTTAGTGTCGAGGACAGAGACCCAGTACTTC

abundance: .
v_gene: TRBV28
d_gene: TRBD2
j_gene: TRBJ2-3
CDR3aa: CASSSFALAGETDTQYF
CDR3nt: TGTGCCAGCAGTTCCTTCGCCCTAGCGGGAGAAACAGATACGCAGTATTTT

abundance: few
v_gene: TRBV7-8
d_gene: TRBD1
j_gene: TRBJ1-1
CDR3aa: CASSSGQGMNTEAFF
CDR3nt: TGTGCCAGCAGCTCAGGACAGGGGATGAACACTGAAGCTTTCTTT

abundance: many
v_gene: TRBV7-2
d_gene: TRBD2
j_gene: TRBJ2-7
CDR3aa: CASSSIGLGGSRRGEQYF
CDR3nt: TGTGCCAGCAGCTCTATCGGTTTGGGCGGGAGCAGGCGTGGGGAGCAGTACTTC

abundance: .
v_gene: TRBV5-1
d_gene: TRBD1
j_gene: TRBJ1-4
CDR3aa: CASSAGQPGGEKLFF
CDR3nt: TGCGCCAGCAGCGCGGGACAGCCGGGAGGCGAAAAACTGTTTTTT

abundance: few
v_gene: TRBV7-2
d_gene: .
j_gene: TRBJ1-5
CDR3aa: CASSLVSDSNQPQHF
CDR3nt: TGTGCCAGCAGCTTAGTCTCCGATAGCAATCAGCCCCAGCATTTT

abundance: .
v_gene: TRBV9
d_gene: TRBD2
j_gene: TRBJ2-3
CDR3aa: CASSMTSGGTDTQYF
CDR3nt: TGTGCCAGCAGCATGACTAGCGGGGGAACAGATACGCAGTATTTT

abundance: .
v_gene: TRBV7-9
d_gene: .
j_gene: TRBJ2-3
CDR3aa: CASSFSALTDTQYF
CDR3nt: TGTGCCAGCAGCTTTAGCGCTCTTACAGATACGCAGTATTTT

abundance: .
v_gene: TRBV28
d_gene: TRBD2
j_gene: TRBJ2-3
CDR3aa: CASSLSGRFTDTQYF
CDR3nt: TGTGCCAGCAGCCTTAGCGGGAGGTTCACAGATACGCAGTATTTT

abundance: few
v_gene: TRBV20-1
d_gene: .
j_gene: TRBJ2-3
CDR3aa: CSARVGGAGDTQYF
CDR3nt: TGCAGTGCTAGAGTGGGGGGGGCGGGAGATACGCAGTATTTT

abundance: .
v_gene: TRBV29-1
d_gene: .
j_gene: TRBJ2-7
CDR3aa: CSVSLAQTYEQYF
CDR3nt: TGCAGCGTGTCACTAGCCCAGACCTACGAGCAGTACTTC

abundance: many
v_gene: TRBV7-8
d_gene: TRBD1
j_gene: TRBJ1-5
CDR3aa: CASSLAPTGTGSGQPQHF
CDR3nt: TGTGCCAGCAGCTTAGCCCCAACCGGGACAGGGAGTGGTCAGCCCCAGCATTTT

abundance: many
v_gene: TRBV7-9
d_gene: .
j_gene: TRBJ1-1
CDR3aa: CASSRRSSEAFF
CDR3nt: TGTGCCAGCAGCCGACGATCGTCTGAAGCTTTCTTT

abundance: .
v_gene: TRBV20-1
d_gene: TRBD1
j_gene: TRBJ2-7
CDR3aa: CSARSGTGLYEQYF
CDR3nt: TGCAGTGCTAGATCTGGGACAGGGCTCTACGAGCAGTACTTC

abundance: many
v_gene: TRBV12-3/TRBV12-4
d_gene: TRBD1
j_gene: TRBJ2-7
CDR3aa: CASSLDRPHEQYF
CDR3nt: TGTGCCAGCAGTTTGGACAGGCCCCACGAGCAGTACTTC

abundance: many
v_gene: TRBV28
d_gene: TRBD1
j_gene: TRBJ2-6
CDR3aa: CASGTGDNSGANVLTF
CDR3nt: TGTGCCAGTGGGACAGGGGATAACTCTGGGGCCAACGTCCTGACTTTC

abundance: few
v_gene: TRBV5-1
d_gene: TRBD1
j_gene: TRBJ1-1
CDR3aa: CASSTTGTGWHTEAFF
CDR3nt: TGCGCCAGCAGCACCACCGGGACAGGGTGGCACACTGAAGCTTTCTTT

abundance: .
v_gene: TRBV5-4
d_gene: TRBD2
j_gene: TRBJ2-3
CDR3aa: CASSRRTSGSTDTQYF
CDR3nt: TGTGCCAGCAGCCGAAGGACTAGCGGGAGCACAGATACGCAGTATTTT

abundance: .
v_gene: TRBV4-2
d_gene: .
j_gene: TRBJ2-7
CDR3aa: CASSQDIDGVGEQYF
CDR3nt: TGTGCCAGCAGCCAAGATATAGATGGGGTCGGCGAGCAGTACTTC

abundance: many
v_gene: TRBV24-1
d_gene: TRBD2
j_gene: TRBJ2-3
CDR3aa: CATSGRLAGITDTQYF
CDR3nt: TGTGCCACCAGTGGTAGACTAGCGGGGATCACAGATACGCAGTATTTT

abundance: .
v_gene: TRBV4-2
d_gene: TRBD1
j_gene: TRBJ2-7
CDR3aa: CASSPGQVGYEQYF
CDR3nt: TGTGCCAGCAGCCCCGGACAGGTCGGGTACGAGCAGTACTTC

abundance: many
v_gene: TRBV12-3/TRBV12-4
d_gene: TRBD1
j_gene: TRBJ1-5
CDR3aa: CASSTTGGSNQPQHF
CDR3nt: TGTGCCAGCAGTACGACAGGGGGTAGCAATCAGCCCCAGCATTTT

abundance: few
v_gene: TRBV29-1
d_gene: .
j_gene: TRBJ1-2
CDR3aa: CSVGRDQYGYTF
CDR3nt: TGCAGCGTAGGCAGGGATCAATATGGCTACACCTTC

abundance: few
v_gene: TRBV7-9
d_gene: .
j_gene: TRBJ2-7
CDR3aa: CASSARRGLSYEQYF
CDR3nt: TGTGCCAGCAGCGCCCGGAGGGGGCTGTCCTACGAGCAGTACTTC

abundance: many
v_gene: TRBV2
d_gene: .
j_gene: TRBJ2-7
CDR3aa: CASTEELYYEQYF
CDR3nt: TGTGCCAGCACAGAGGAGCTGTACTACGAGCAGTACTTC

abundance: few
v_gene: TRBV19
d_gene: .
j_gene: TRBJ2-3
CDR3aa: CASTNSDTQYF
CDR3nt: TGTGCCAGCACTAATTCAGATACGCAGTATTTT

abundance: .
v_gene: TRBV9
d_gene: .
j_gene: TRBJ2-1
CDR3aa: CASSVDPSGEQFF
CDR3nt: TGTGCCAGCAGCGTAGACCCATCCGGTGAGCAGTTCTTC

abundance: many
v_gene: TRBV11-2
d_gene: TRBD2
j_gene: TRBJ2-1
CDR3aa: CASSLGSGGPYNEQFF
CDR3nt: TGTGCCAGCAGCTTAGGGAGCGGGGGGCCCTACAATGAGCAGTTCTTC

abundance: .
v_gene: TRBV29-1
d_gene: .
j_gene: TRBJ2-7
CDR3aa: CSADKRRSRTYEQYF
CDR3nt: TGCAGCGCCGACAAAAGGCGCTCCAGGACCTACGAGCAGTACTTC

abundance: few
v_gene: TRBV10-1
d_gene: .
j_gene: TRBJ2-5
CDR3aa: CASSESLWETQYF
CDR3nt: TGCGCCAGCAGTGAGTCTCTGTGGGAGACCCAGTACTTC

abundance: .
v_gene: TRBV6-4
d_gene: .
j_gene: TRBJ1-2
CDR3aa: CASSSTPTGANYGYTF
CDR3nt: TGTGCCAGCAGCTCCACCCCGACGGGAGCTAACTATGGCTACACCTTC

abundance: .
v_gene: TRBV2
d_gene: .
j_gene: TRBJ2-7
CDR3aa: CASSANGSYEQYF
CDR3nt: TGTGCCAGCAGTGCAAACGGGAGCTACGAGCAGTACTTC

abundance: many
v_gene: TRBV19
d_gene: .
j_gene: TRBJ1-5
CDR3aa: CASSIPGSGNQPQHF
CDR3nt: TGTGCCAGTAGTATTCCAGGGTCAGGCAATCAGCCCCAGCATTTT

abundance: few
v_gene: TRBV11-1
d_gene: .
j_gene: TRBJ2-1
CDR3aa: CASSSTVSSYNEQFF
CDR3nt: TGTGCCAGCAGCTCGACGGTCAGCTCCTACAATGAGCAGTTCTTC

abundance: many
v_gene: TRBV28
d_gene: .
j_gene: TRBJ2-5
CDR3aa: CASLPGRNFQETQYF
CDR3nt: TGTGCCAGCCTCCCTGGTAGGAATTTCCAAGAGACCCAGTACTTC

abundance: few
v_gene: TRBV29-1
d_gene: .
j_gene: TRBJ2-5
CDR3aa: CSVDFETQYF
CDR3nt: TGCAGCGTTGATTTCGAGACCCAGTACTTC

abundance: many
v_gene: TRBV12-3/TRBV12-4
d_gene: .
j_gene: TRBJ1-1
CDR3aa: CASSWDILRTEAFF
CDR3nt: TGTGCCAGCAGTTGGGACATTCTTAGGACTGAAGCTTTCTTT

abundance: .
v_gene: TRBV19
d_gene: TRBD2
j_gene: TRBJ2-1
CDR3aa: CASSMGREGPEQFF
CDR3nt: TGTGCCAGTAGTATGGGTCGGGAGGGCCCTGAGCAGTTCTTC

abundance: .
v_gene: TRBV11-3
d_gene: .
j_gene: TRBJ2-7
CDR3aa: CASSLQSRDRGSEQYF
CDR3nt: TGTGCCAGCAGCCTCCAGTCGAGAGACCGAGGGTCCGAGCAGTACTTC